The 25 T cell receptor beta chains reported below all come from one sample, sequenced in a study of T cell responses to AZD1222 COVID-19 vaccine. Here immunoSEQ multiplex PCR was the method, and the copy in TCRdb shows in-frame clones only, minus some. This table holds over 150,000 clones, about nine tenths found once. The material was peripheral blood, obtained on day 0 of AZD1222 vaccination. The source is an adult in good health.

This chain connects TRBV20-1 to TRBJ2-7; D gene ambiguous. Trimming took 6 bases from V and 4 from J, leaving 10 bases between them. This CDR3 has 11 amino acids. Germline CDR1 DFQATT, CDR2 SNEGSKA (reference sequence). The CDR3 nucleotides are TGCAGTGCCCCCGATGCGTACGAGCAGTACTTC. Translating it yields CSAPDAYEQYF.

As DNA, the CDR3 is TGTGCCAGCAGCTCCCCCGGGGGTAGGGCTTTCTTT. Its translation: CASSSPGGRAFF. This chain links TRBV7-9 with TRBJ1-1; weak D call: TRBD1 (5 bases). With 4 bases removed from V and 11 bases from J, the gap between germline ends came to 14 bases. The CDR3 runs to 12 residues. Germline assignment: CDR1 SEHNR and CDR2 FQNEAQ (reference sequence).

The rearrangement joins TRBV5-1 to TRBJ1-1, with 10 bases fitting TRBD1. CDR3 size: 23 residues. Germline V CDR1 and CDR2: SGHRS, YFSETQ. Trimming cost V 0 bases and J 2 bases; bases outside gene matches: 25. DNA of the CDR3: TGCGCCAGCAGCTTGGAAAAAACCTCTGATCGCCCCGACAGGGGGCGAGTAAACACTGAAGCTTTCTTT. This codes for CASSLEKTSDRPDRGRVNTEAFF. The full variable domain, completed using reference TRBV5-1 and TRBJ1-1, is KAGVTQTPRYLIKTRGQQVTLSCSPISGHRSVSWYQQTPGQGLQFLFEYFSETQRNKGNFPGRFSGRQFSNSRSEMNVSTLELGDSALYLCASSLEKTSDRPDRGRVNTEAFFGQGTRLTVV.

The gene calls are TRBV27 and TRBJ2-1, with TRBD2 matching over 14 bases. The J segment lost 3 bases and the V segment lost 5 bases, leaving 12 bases of the junction unmatched. This CDR3 is built from 19 residues. Germline loops: CDR1 MNHEY, CDR2 SMNVEV (reference sequence). The CDR3 protein is CASSIFGTSGGGFYNEQFF. The DNA of the CDR3 is TGTGCCAGCAGTATTTTCGGGACTAGCGGGGGTGGTTTCTACAATGAGCAGTTCTTC.

This CDR3 is CASSLAGDGQPQHF. The CDR3 DNA reads as TGTGCCAGCAGCTTGGCTGGGGACGGGCAGCCCCAGCATTTT. The rearrangement links TRBV5-6 to TRBJ1-5; the D gene is possibly TRBD1 (5 bases). V was trimmed by 0 bases and J by 7 bases, leaving 11 bases between them. CDR3 size: 14 residues. Germline-derived CDR1 and CDR2 are SGHDT and YYEEEE.

The chain is built from TRBV5-1 and TRBJ1-5; D remains unclear. The V end lost 0 bases, the J end lost 8 bases, and 15 bases lay between the germline ends. Germline V CDR1 and CDR2: SGHRS, YFSETQ. CDR3 length equals 15 residues. For the CDR3, the DNA is TGCGCCAGCAGCTTGGAACCCGGTTGGGAGGAGCCCCAGCATTTT. Amino acids: CASSLEPGWEEPQHF.

The genes are TRBV28 and TRBJ1-5; D unresolved. The CDR3 sequence is 15 residues long. Per germline, CDR1 MDHEN and CDR2 SYDVKM. V shed 2 bases and J shed 0 bases, with 8 bases lying between them. The DNA of the CDR3 is TGTGCCAGCAGTTTACTTGGGTTTAGCAATCAGCCCCAGCATTTT. This sequence encodes CASSLLGFSNQPQHF.

V usage is TRBV19 and J usage is TRBJ2-2; TRBD1 might be the D (6 bases). This CDR3 region has 15 residues. V was trimmed by 6 bases and J by 4 bases, leaving 15 bases between them. The germline V gene encodes CDR1 LNHDA and CDR2 SQIVND (reference sequence). The CDR3 spells CASSSGTLTTGELFF. CDR3 coding DNA: TGTGCCAGTAGCTCCGGGACATTGACCACCGGGGAGCTGTTTTTT.

This chain joins TRBV11-2 and TRBJ2-5; 8 nucleotides align to TRBD1. V gave up 4 bases and J gave up 5 bases; unmatched junction bases: 9. CDR1 is SGHAT and CDR2 is FQNNGV in the germline V gene. The CDR3 totals 15 residues. This CDR3 is CASSSWTGKMETQYF. DNA for the CDR3: TGTGCCAGCAGCTCCTGGACAGGGAAAATGGAGACCCAGTACTTC.

The V call is TRBV6-1, the J call TRBJ1-2; weak D call: TRBD1 (5 bases). The length of the CDR3 is 15 residues. V lost 3 bases and J 6 bases, leaving 17 bases between the germline ends. In germline, CDR1 is MNHNS, CDR2 SASEGT. This chain's CDR3 is CASSEAGILADGYTF. The CDR3, as DNA: TGTGCCAGCAGTGAGGCAGGGATCCTAGCGGATGGCTACACCTTC.

The chain joins TRBV5-1 to TRBJ1-1; no clear D. In germline, CDR1 is SGHRS, CDR2 YFSETQ. The V end was cut by 0 bases, the J end by 1 base, with 10 bases between. The CDR3 is 15 amino acids. CDR3 DNA sequence: TGCGCCAGCAGCTTGGGACATCTGACGAACACTGAAGCTTTCTTT. Encoded protein: CASSLGHLTNTEAFF.

The chain is built from TRBV6-5 and TRBJ1-1; tentative D call: TRBD1 (6 bases). V lost 6 bases, J lost 2 bases, and 13 bases lay in between. The CDR3 runs to 14 residues. Germline CDR1 is MNHEY and CDR2 is SVGAGI. The CDR3 sequence: CASRTGTPNTEAFF. DNA of the CDR3: TGTGCCAGCAGAACCGGGACACCCAACACTGAAGCTTTCTTT.

The V call is TRBV7-9, the J call TRBJ2-5; D is unresolved. V was clipped by 2 bases and J by 5 bases, with 12 bases between them. The CDR3 totals 14 residues. Germline V gene lookup returns CDR1 SEHNR and CDR2 FQNEAQ (reference sequence). The CDR3 region is CASSLPRPGETQYF. In nucleotides, the CDR3 is TGTGCCAGCAGCTTACCTCGTCCTGGGGAGACCCAGTACTTC.

V and J are TRBV9 and TRBJ1-6, with a weak D call TRBD1 (5 bases). Germline CDR1 SGDLS, CDR2 YYNGEE. The V end was cut by 4 bases, the J end by 10 bases, with 18 bases between. The CDR3 contains 15 residues. The CDR3 spells CASSFRTDIGSPLHF. The CDR3 DNA is TGTGCCAGCAGCTTCCGGACGGACATCGGCTCACCCCTCCACTTT.

The chain has TRBV6-2 or TRBV6-3 and TRBJ1-5; TRBD1 aligns across 8 bases. The junction had 14 bases not matched to a gene; V was cut back by 4 bases and J by 3 bases. CDR1 MNHEY and CDR2 SVGEGT come from the germline V gene. The CDR3 spans 18 residues. The CDR3 here is CASSSYNRTGNPNQPQHF. In DNA, the CDR3 is TGTGCCAGCAGTTCCTACAACCGGACAGGGAACCCCAATCAGCCCCAGCATTTT.

The chain links TRBV7-9 to TRBJ1-3, with D possibly TRBD1 on 6 matching bases. Germline V lookup: CDR1 SEHNR, CDR2 FQNEAQ (reference sequence). V shed 0 bases and J shed 0 bases, with 9 bases lying between them. The CDR3 contains 16 residues. As DNA, the CDR3 is TGTGCCAGCAGCTTAGCGAGGGGGACCTCTGGAAACACCATATATTTT. This codes for CASSLARGTSGNTIYF.

The chain is built from TRBV6-1 and TRBJ1-5; 8 bases line up with TRBD1. CDR3 size: 15 residues. CDR1 and CDR2 from the germline V gene are MNHNS and SASEGT. With V trimmed by 1 base and J by 8 bases, 7 bases remained unmatched. The CDR3 sequence: CASSEDSGGDKPQHF. The CDR3 DNA sequence: TGTGCCAGCAGTGAAGATTCAGGGGGCGATAAGCCCCAGCATTTT.

This clone was detected only a few times. This chain links TRBV11-1 with TRBJ1-3; D remains ambiguous. The V end lost 5 bases, the J end lost 1 base, and 15 bases lay between the germline ends. Germline CDR1 and CDR2: SGHAT and FQDESV (reference sequence). The CDR3 has 16 amino acids. CDR3 nucleotide sequence: TGTGCCAGCAGCGCCCTCTTTTTCGGGTCTGGAAACACCATATATTTT. Protein sequence: CASSALFFGSGNTIYF.

The V and J genes are TRBV12-3 or TRBV12-4 and TRBJ2-7, with D possibly being TRBD1 (5 bases). This CDR3 has 13 residues. The V end was cut by 2 bases, the J end by 3 bases, with 8 bases between. CDR3 nucleotide sequence: TGTGCCAGCAGTTTACAGGGCTACTACGAGCAGTACTTC. Translating it yields CASSLQGYYEQYF.

This clone appeared a few times. This sequence joins TRBV28 and TRBJ2-7; TRBD2 matches at 9 bases. Germline CDR1 reads MDHEN; CDR2 reads SYDVKM. CDR3 length: 13 amino acids. The V gene end was trimmed by 7 bases and the J gene end by 0 bases; junction bases not matched to a gene: 1. The chain's CDR3 is CASIAGVSYEQYF. In DNA form, the CDR3 reads TGTGCCAGCATAGCGGGGGTCTCCTACGAGCAGTACTTC. Looking up the rest from reference TRBV28 and TRBJ2-7 gives the full variable domain: DVKVTQSSRYLVKRTGEKVFLECVQDMDHENMFWYRQDPGLGLRLIYFSYDVKMKEKGDIPEGYSVSREKKERFSLILESASTNQTSMYLCASIAGVSYEQYFGPGTRLTVT.

V is TRBV28 and J is TRBJ2-6; 9 bases map to TRBD1. In germline, CDR1 is MDHEN, CDR2 SYDVKM. This CDR3 is 17 amino acids long. Trimming took 1 base from V and 1 from J; bases not matched to a gene: 2. CDR3 in amino acids: CASSLLGTGSGANVLTF. DNA for the CDR3: TGTGCCAGCAGTTTATTAGGGACAGGGTCTGGGGCCAACGTCCTGACTTTC.

The chain is built from TRBV13 and TRBJ2-7, with TRBD2 matching 8 bases. V shed 5 bases, J shed 0 bases, and the junction held 6 bases outside the gene matches. Germline V lookup: CDR1 PRHDT, CDR2 FYEKMQ (reference sequence). The CDR3 contains 15 residues. The CDR3 nucleotides are TGTGCCAGCAGCCCCCCCGGGAGGGGCTCCTACGAGCAGTACTTC. As protein: CASSPPGRGSYEQYF. Supplemented by reference TRBV13 and TRBJ2-7, the full variable domain reads AAGVIQSPRHLIKEKRETATLKCYPIPRHDTVYWYQQGPGQDPQFLISFYEKMQSDKGSIPDRFSAQQFSDYHSELNMSSLELGDSALYFCASSPPGRGSYEQYFGPGTRLTVT.

As concerns this clone: This is likely a read error, given that the CDR3 carries no conserved phenylalanine or tryptophan at its end. No DNA is shown, since the ends of the CDR3 on it are uncertain; the CDR3 is the one TCRdb lists. The chain is built from TRBV19 and TRBJ1-2. Germline-derived CDR1 and CDR2 are LNHDA and SQIVND (reference sequence). The CDR3 is 10 amino acids long, termini counted. CDR3: CASSIGRTAI.

This clone turned up a few times. The CDR3 nucleotides are TGCGCCAGCAGCCCCTGGACAGGCTTTTACACTGAAGCTTTCTTT. Its protein product is CASSPWTGFYTEAFF. V usage is TRBV5-1 and J usage is TRBJ1-1, with 7 bases identical to TRBD1. The CDR3 is made up of 15 amino acids. J gave up 3 bases and V 4 bases, and 9 bases lay outside the gene matches. Per the germline V gene, CDR1 is SGHRS and CDR2 is YFSETQ.

This clone was counted at least ten times. The rearrangement uses TRBV7-2 and TRBJ2-6, with D uncertain. The CDR3 is 14 amino acids. Trimming stripped 4 bases from V and 0 bases from J, with 4 bases between. CDR1 and CDR2 from the germline V gene are SGHTA and FQGNSA. The CDR3 nucleotides read TGTGCCAGCAGCTCGGGCTCTGGGGCCAACGTCCTGACTTTC. Encoded protein: CASSSGSGANVLTF. Based on the CDR3 plus reference TRBV7-2 and TRBJ2-6, the full variable domain is GAGVSQSPSNKVTEKGKDVELRCDPISGHTALYWYRQSLGQGLEFLIYFQGNSAPDKSGLPSDRFSAERTGGSVSTLTIQRTQQEDSAVYLCASSSGSGANVLTFGAGSRLTVL.